What follows describes a single T cell receptor beta chain. Its antigen is still unknown. Clones were read by immunoSEQ multiplex PCR, and TCRdb kept only the in-frame ones, dropping some. The data hold 150,000 to 170,000 clones, with roughly nine tenths observed a single time. The sample originates from a study of T cell responses to AZD1222 COVID-19 vaccine. Points from the study as a whole: The reported proportion of spike-specific TCRs targeting unmutated variant regions was nearly half. Donors were largely white British and mainly female; clonal diversity was possibly underestimated.

The sample consisted of peripheral blood, taken on day 0 of AZD1222 vaccination. The clonotype was recovered from an adult in good health.

The CDR3 DNA reads as TGCGCCAGCAGCCGAGTTCCCGGATCGAACACTGAAGCTTTCTTT. It specifies CASSRVPGSNTEAFF. V usage is TRBV5-1 and J usage is TRBJ1-1; no definite D call. The V end lost 4 bases, the J end lost 1 base, and 14 bases lay between the germline ends. Germline V gene lookup returns CDR1 SGHRS and CDR2 YFSETQ. This CDR3 region has 15 residues.